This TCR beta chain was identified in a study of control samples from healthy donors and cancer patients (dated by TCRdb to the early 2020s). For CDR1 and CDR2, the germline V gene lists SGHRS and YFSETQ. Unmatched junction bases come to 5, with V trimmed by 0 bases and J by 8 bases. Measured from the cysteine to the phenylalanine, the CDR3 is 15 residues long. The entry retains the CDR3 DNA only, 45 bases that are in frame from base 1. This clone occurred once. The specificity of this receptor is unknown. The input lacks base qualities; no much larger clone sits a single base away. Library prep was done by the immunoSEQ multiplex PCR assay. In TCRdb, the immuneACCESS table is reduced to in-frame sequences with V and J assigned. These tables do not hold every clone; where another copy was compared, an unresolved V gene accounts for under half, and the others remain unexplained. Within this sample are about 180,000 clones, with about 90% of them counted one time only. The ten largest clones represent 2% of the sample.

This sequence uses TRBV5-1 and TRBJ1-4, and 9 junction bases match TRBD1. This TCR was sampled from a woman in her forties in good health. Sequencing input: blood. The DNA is TGCGCCAGCAGCTTGGGGGACAGGGTGGAGGAAAAACTGTTTTTT. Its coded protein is CASSLGDRVEEKLFF.